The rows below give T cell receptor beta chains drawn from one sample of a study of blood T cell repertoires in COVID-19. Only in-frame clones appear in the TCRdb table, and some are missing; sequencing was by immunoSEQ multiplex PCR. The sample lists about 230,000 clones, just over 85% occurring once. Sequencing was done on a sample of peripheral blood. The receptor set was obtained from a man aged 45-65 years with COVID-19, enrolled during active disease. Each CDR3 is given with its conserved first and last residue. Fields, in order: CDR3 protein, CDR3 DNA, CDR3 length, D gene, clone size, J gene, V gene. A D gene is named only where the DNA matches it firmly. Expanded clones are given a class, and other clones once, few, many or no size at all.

CDR3aa: CASTGNTEAFF
CDR3nt: TGTGCCAGCACCGGTAACACTGAAGCTTTCTTT
len: 11
d_gene: NA
abundance: NA
j_gene: TRBJ1-1
v_gene: TRBV6-5

CDR3aa: CATSDSNSGLGSDEQFF
CDR3nt: TGTGCCACCAGTGATTCCAACTCGGGACTAGGTTCAGATGAGCAGTTCTTC
len: 17
d_gene: TRBD2
abundance: NA
j_gene: TRBJ2-1
v_gene: TRBV24-1

CDR3aa: CASGRLAGEDEQYF
CDR3nt: TGTGCCAGCGGGAGGCTAGCGGGAGAGGACGAGCAGTACTTC
len: 14
d_gene: TRBD2
abundance: NA
j_gene: TRBJ2-7
v_gene: TRBV6-5

CDR3aa: CASSLSLALNEQFF
CDR3nt: TGCGCCAGCAGCTTGTCACTAGCGCTCAATGAGCAGTTCTTC
len: 14
d_gene: TRBD2
abundance: NA
j_gene: TRBJ2-1
v_gene: TRBV5-1

CDR3aa: CASTKGAVGELFF
CDR3nt: TGTGCCAGCACCAAGGGGGCTGTCGGGGAGCTGTTTTTT
len: 13
d_gene: TRBD1
abundance: NA
j_gene: TRBJ2-2
v_gene: TRBV6-6

CDR3aa: CASSRGQGAYEQYF
CDR3nt: TGTGCCAGCTCACGGGGACAGGGGGCCTACGAGCAGTACTTC
len: 14
d_gene: TRBD1
abundance: NA
j_gene: TRBJ2-7
v_gene: TRBV18

CDR3aa: CASSLVQETQYF
CDR3nt: TGTGCCAGCAGCTTAGTACAAGAGACCCAGTACTTC
len: 12
d_gene: NA
abundance: NA
j_gene: TRBJ2-5
v_gene: TRBV11-2

CDR3aa: CSVVLGMRAPYNEQFF
CDR3nt: TGCAGCGTTGTTTTGGGGATGAGGGCCCCCTACAATGAGCAGTTCTTC
len: 16
d_gene: NA
abundance: few
j_gene: TRBJ2-1
v_gene: TRBV29-1

CDR3aa: CASSIEGGQAVYYNEQFF
CDR3nt: TGTGCCAGTAGTATAGAAGGGGGACAGGCAGTCTACTACAATGAGCAGTTCTTC
len: 18
d_gene: TRBD1
abundance: NA
j_gene: TRBJ2-1
v_gene: TRBV19

CDR3aa: CASSLVFGGGRATSNEQFF
CDR3nt: TGTGCCAGCAGCTTAGTTTTCGGTGGTGGGAGGGCCACGTCCAATGAGCAGTTCTTC
len: 19
d_gene: TRBD2
abundance: few
j_gene: TRBJ2-1
v_gene: TRBV7-8

CDR3aa: CASSQIRGIVYEQYF
CDR3nt: TGTGCCAGCAGTCAAATCAGGGGAATAGTCTACGAGCAGTACTTC
len: 15
d_gene: NA
abundance: NA
j_gene: TRBJ2-7
v_gene: TRBV28

CDR3aa: CASSLLQANSPLHF
CDR3nt: TGTGCCAGCAGTTTATTACAGGCTAATTCACCCCTCCACTTT
len: 14
d_gene: NA
abundance: NA
j_gene: TRBJ1-6
v_gene: TRBV27

CDR3aa: CGAGHSANTGELFF
CDR3nt: TGTGGTGCCGGACATTCCGCGAACACCGGGGAGCTGTTTTTT
len: 14
d_gene: NA
abundance: NA
j_gene: TRBJ2-2
v_gene: TRBV28

CDR3aa: CASSSRGTSTDTQYF
CDR3nt: TGTGCCAGCAGCTCGCGGGGGACGAGCACAGATACGCAGTATTTT
len: 15
d_gene: TRBD2
abundance: once
j_gene: TRBJ2-3
v_gene: TRBV7-3

CDR3aa: CASSYSHRETQYF
CDR3nt: TGTGCCAGCAGTTACTCCCACAGGGAGACCCAGTACTTC
len: 13
d_gene: NA
abundance: few
j_gene: TRBJ2-5
v_gene: TRBV6-5

CDR3aa: CASSFGQGALYTQYF
CDR3nt: TGTGCCAGCAGTTTCGGACAGGGGGCCCTATATACGCAGTATTTT
len: 15
d_gene: TRBD1
abundance: NA
j_gene: TRBJ2-3
v_gene: TRBV27

CDR3aa: CASSSRGGAPDYGTQYF
CDR3nt: TGTGCCAGCAGCTCAAGGGGGGGGGCACCCGACTATGGGACCCAGTACTTC
len: 17
d_gene: NA
abundance: NA
j_gene: TRBJ2-5
v_gene: TRBV11-2

CDR3aa: CASSIDLERLSYNEQFF
CDR3nt: TGTGCCAGTAGTATAGACCTAGAGAGACTCTCCTACAATGAGCAGTTCTTC
len: 17
d_gene: NA
abundance: NA
j_gene: TRBJ2-1
v_gene: TRBV19

CDR3aa: CASSQDDRGGYTF
CDR3nt: TGTGCCAGCAGCCAAGATGACAGGGGTGGCTACACCTTC
len: 13
d_gene: TRBD1
abundance: once
j_gene: TRBJ1-2
v_gene: TRBV3-1/TRBV3-2

CDR3aa: CASSPPGYVGQYF
CDR3nt: TGTGCCAGCAGCCCCCCGGGGTACGTGGGGCAGTACTTC
len: 13
d_gene: NA
abundance: NA
j_gene: TRBJ2-7
v_gene: TRBV7-9

CDR3aa: CAISDRGTSTYEQYF
CDR3nt: TGTGCCATCAGTGATCGAGGGACTAGCACCTACGAGCAGTACTTC
len: 15
d_gene: TRBD2
abundance: NA
j_gene: TRBJ2-7
v_gene: TRBV10-3

CDR3aa: CASSPAGTSNTGELFF
CDR3nt: TGTGCCAGCAGCCCCGCAGGGACTAGCAACACCGGGGAGCTGTTTTTT
len: 16
d_gene: TRBD2
abundance: NA
j_gene: TRBJ2-2
v_gene: TRBV7-7

CDR3aa: CASSLGTGKYEQYF
CDR3nt: TGTGCCAGCAGTTTAGGGACAGGGAAATACGAGCAGTACTTC
len: 14
d_gene: TRBD1
abundance: NA
j_gene: TRBJ2-7
v_gene: TRBV27

CDR3aa: CASSLGGLSGNTIYF
CDR3nt: TGTGCCAGCAGTTTAGGAGGGCTCTCTGGAAACACCATATATTTT
len: 15
d_gene: NA
abundance: once
j_gene: TRBJ1-3
v_gene: TRBV27

CDR3aa: CASSLGQLVTDTQYF
CDR3nt: TGTGCCAGCAGCCTAGGACAGTTGGTTACAGATACGCAGTATTTT
len: 15
d_gene: NA
abundance: NA
j_gene: TRBJ2-3
v_gene: TRBV5-6

CDR3aa: CASSLGTDQPQHF
CDR3nt: TGTGCCAGCAGCTTAGGGACAGATCAGCCCCAGCATTTT
len: 13
d_gene: TRBD1
abundance: NA
j_gene: TRBJ1-5
v_gene: TRBV7-3

CDR3aa: CASSELVSGSRSSYEQYF
CDR3nt: TGTGCCAGCAGTGAACTCGTTAGCGGGAGTAGGTCCTCCTACGAGCAGTACTTC
len: 18
d_gene: TRBD2
abundance: NA
j_gene: TRBJ2-7
v_gene: TRBV6-1

CDR3aa: CSVGGRGSEKLFF
CDR3nt: TGCAGCGTTGGAGGCAGGGGGTCTGAAAAACTGTTTTTT
len: 13
d_gene: TRBD1
abundance: NA
j_gene: TRBJ1-4
v_gene: TRBV29-1

CDR3aa: CATSTSYGGLNRGHGYTF
CDR3nt: TGTGCCACCAGCACCTCTTACGGTGGCTTAAACAGGGGTCATGGCTACACCTTC
len: 18
d_gene: TRBD1
abundance: NA
j_gene: TRBJ1-2
v_gene: TRBV15

CDR3aa: CASSDLGTGSYEQYF
CDR3nt: TGTGCCAGCAGTGACCTCGGGACAGGGTCCTACGAGCAGTACTTC
len: 15
d_gene: TRBD1
abundance: NA
j_gene: TRBJ2-7
v_gene: TRBV6-2/TRBV6-3

CDR3aa: CASKGVLNPRTDTQYF
CDR3nt: TGCGCCAGCAAAGGGGTCCTAAACCCCCGCACAGATACGCAGTATTTT
len: 16
d_gene: NA
abundance: NA
j_gene: TRBJ2-3
v_gene: TRBV5-1

CDR3aa: CASSPTGTDNSPLHF
CDR3nt: TGTGCCAGCAGCCCCACAGGGACGGATAATTCACCCCTCCACTTT
len: 15
d_gene: NA
abundance: once
j_gene: TRBJ1-6
v_gene: TRBV7-8

CDR3aa: CASSQVAGPEKLFF
CDR3nt: TGCGCCAGCAGCCAAGTGGCAGGGCCCGAAAAACTGTTTTTT
len: 14
d_gene: NA
abundance: NA
j_gene: TRBJ1-4
v_gene: TRBV4-1

CDR3aa: CASSLSGGDEQFF
CDR3nt: TGTGCCAGCAGCTTGTCGGGCGGGGATGAGCAGTTCTTC
len: 13
d_gene: NA
abundance: NA
j_gene: TRBJ2-1
v_gene: TRBV5-6

CDR3aa: CASSPGTGDTDTQYF
CDR3nt: TGCGCCAGCAGCCCCGGGACAGGGGACACAGATACGCAGTATTTT
len: 15
d_gene: TRBD1
abundance: many
j_gene: TRBJ2-3
v_gene: TRBV10-1

CDR3aa: CASTKGPYEQYF
CDR3nt: TGTGCCAGCACCAAGGGGCCCTACGAGCAGTACTTC
len: 12
d_gene: NA
abundance: NA
j_gene: TRBJ2-7
v_gene: TRBV28

CDR3aa: CASSAQEKGYEQYF
CDR3nt: TGTGCCAGCAGCGCACAGGAAAAAGGCTACGAGCAGTACTTC
len: 14
d_gene: NA
abundance: NA
j_gene: TRBJ2-7
v_gene: TRBV11-1